Sequencing of this T cell receptor beta chain was carried out in a study of beta chain features in type 1 diabetes. Study overall: All samples yielded roughly 100 million examined sorted cells.

All of the isolated RNA was reverse transcribed, so expressed TCRB transcripts were sequenced. Sequencing used immunoSEQ multiplex PCR; TCRdb keeps in-frame clones, though not all of them. The table records approximately 170,000 clones, approximately 8.4% of them present only once. CDR1 and CDR2 (germline): MNHEY, SMNVEV (reference sequence). Trimming left V 5 bases short and J 2 bases short, with 13 bases between. The CDR3 consists of 14 residues. Stem cell-like memory, regulatory, central memory and naive CD4+ cells were sorted via CD45RO/CCR7/CD25/CD127/CD95/CD27. As for this clone: The antigen is undetermined.

Whole-study results and caveats: Within each of all four CD4+ subsets, Type 1 diabetes patients had TCRB CDR3s that were moderately but significantly shorter. No resolution was reached here on whether HLA type influences TCRB rearrangement. In the patient group, naive, central memory and Treg TCRB repertoires seemed more alike than in the healthy donor group.

The receptor's source is a man aged 18 to 30 with type 1 diabetes. Sequenced: central memory CD4+ T cells from blood. The chain has TRBV27 and TRBJ2-7; possible D gene TRBD2, 6 bases. DNA of the CDR3: TGTGCCAGCAGTCGCCAGGGAGGAACCTACGAGCAGTACTTC. Residues: CASSRQGGTYEQYF.